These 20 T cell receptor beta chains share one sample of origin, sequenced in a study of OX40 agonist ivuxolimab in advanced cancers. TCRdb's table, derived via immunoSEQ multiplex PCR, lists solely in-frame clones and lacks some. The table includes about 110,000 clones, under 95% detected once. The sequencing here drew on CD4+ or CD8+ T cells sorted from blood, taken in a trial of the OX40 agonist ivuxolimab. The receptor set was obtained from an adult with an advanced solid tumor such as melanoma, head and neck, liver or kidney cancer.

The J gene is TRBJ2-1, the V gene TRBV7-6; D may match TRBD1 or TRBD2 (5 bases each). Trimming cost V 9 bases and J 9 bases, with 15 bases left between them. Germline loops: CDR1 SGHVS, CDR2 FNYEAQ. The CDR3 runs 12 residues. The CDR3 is CASRDRSAEQFF. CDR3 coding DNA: TGTGCCAGTAGGGACCGATCGGCTGAGCAGTTCTTC.

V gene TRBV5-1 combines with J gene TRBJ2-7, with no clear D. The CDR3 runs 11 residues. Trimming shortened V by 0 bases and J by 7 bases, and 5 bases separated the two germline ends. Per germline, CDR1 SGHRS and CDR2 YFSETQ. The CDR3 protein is CASSLDEEQYF. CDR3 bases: TGCGCCAGCAGCTTGGATGAAGAGCAGTACTTC.

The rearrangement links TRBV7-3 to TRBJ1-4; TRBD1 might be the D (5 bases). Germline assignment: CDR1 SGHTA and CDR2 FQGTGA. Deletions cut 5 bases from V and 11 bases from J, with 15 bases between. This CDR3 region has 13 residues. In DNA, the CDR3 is TGTGCCAGCAGCCCAACGGGGCAGGGTAAACTGTTTTTT. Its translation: CASSPTGQGKLFF.

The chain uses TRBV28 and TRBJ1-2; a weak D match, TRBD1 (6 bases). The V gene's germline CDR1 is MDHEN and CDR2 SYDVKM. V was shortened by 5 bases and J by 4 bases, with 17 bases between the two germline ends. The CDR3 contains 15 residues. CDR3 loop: CASSRFPGQTYGYTF. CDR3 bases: TGTGCCAGCAGTAGATTTCCCGGACAGACCTATGGCTACACCTTC.

CDR3: CASSIRHNYEQYF. DNA for the CDR3: TGTGCCAGTAGTATAAGACACAACTACGAGCAGTACTTC. This chain connects TRBV19 to TRBJ2-7; the D is unclear. Trimming shortened V by 2 bases and J by 3 bases, and 8 bases separated the two germline ends. CDR3 length: 13 amino acids. The germline gives CDR1 LNHDA, CDR2 SQIVND (reference sequence).

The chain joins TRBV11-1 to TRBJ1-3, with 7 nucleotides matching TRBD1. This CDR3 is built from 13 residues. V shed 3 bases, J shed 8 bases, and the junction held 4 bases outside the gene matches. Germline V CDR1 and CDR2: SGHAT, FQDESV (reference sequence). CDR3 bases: TGTGCCAGCAGCTTCCAGGGGGAGGACACCATATATTTT. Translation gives CASSFQGEDTIYF.

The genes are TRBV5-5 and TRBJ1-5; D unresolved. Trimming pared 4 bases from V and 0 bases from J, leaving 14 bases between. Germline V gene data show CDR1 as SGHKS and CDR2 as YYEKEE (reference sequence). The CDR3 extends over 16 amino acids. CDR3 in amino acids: CASSGLVASSNQPQHF. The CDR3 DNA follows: TGTGCCAGCAGCGGGCTGGTGGCCTCTAGCAATCAGCCCCAGCATTTT.

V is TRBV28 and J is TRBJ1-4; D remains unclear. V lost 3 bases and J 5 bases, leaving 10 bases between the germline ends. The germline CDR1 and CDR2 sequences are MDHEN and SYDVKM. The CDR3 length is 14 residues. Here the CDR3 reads CASSFLGMNEKLFF. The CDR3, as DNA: TGTGCCAGCAGTTTTCTGGGGATGAATGAAAAACTGTTTTTT.

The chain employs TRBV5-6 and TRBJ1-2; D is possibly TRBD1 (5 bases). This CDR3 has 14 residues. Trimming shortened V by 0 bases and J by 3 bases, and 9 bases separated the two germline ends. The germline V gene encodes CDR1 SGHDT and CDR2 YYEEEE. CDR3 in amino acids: CASSLDRNHYGYTF. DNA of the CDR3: TGTGCCAGCAGCTTGGACAGGAACCACTATGGCTACACCTTC.

The CDR3 sequence is CASSPGTVQETQYF. CDR3 coding DNA: TGTGCCAGCAGCCCAGGGACAGTACAAGAGACCCAGTACTTC. The J gene is TRBJ2-5, the V gene TRBV7-2; the match to TRBD1 covers 7 bases. Germline V gene data show CDR1 as SGHTA and CDR2 as FQGNSA. V lost 5 bases to trimming and J lost 2 bases; unmatched junction nucleotides: 5. The CDR3 has 14 residues.

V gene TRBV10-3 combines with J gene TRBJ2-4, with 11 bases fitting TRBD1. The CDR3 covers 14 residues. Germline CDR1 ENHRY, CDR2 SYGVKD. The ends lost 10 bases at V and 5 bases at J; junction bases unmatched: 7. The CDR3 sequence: CATREGQGENIQYF. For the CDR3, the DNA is TGTGCCACGAGGGAGGGACAGGGGGAAAACATTCAGTACTTC.

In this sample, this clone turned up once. This CDR3 is CASSRTGLFETQYF. CDR3 sequence (DNA): TGTGCCAGCAGCCGGACAGGGCTTTTTGAGACCCAGTACTTC. The chain has TRBV9 and TRBJ2-5; 8 bases fit TRBD1. The CDR3 runs to 14 residues. With 4 bases clipped from V and 5 bases from J, the junction kept 7 bases outside the gene matches. Germline V gene data show CDR1 as SGDLS and CDR2 as YYNGEE.

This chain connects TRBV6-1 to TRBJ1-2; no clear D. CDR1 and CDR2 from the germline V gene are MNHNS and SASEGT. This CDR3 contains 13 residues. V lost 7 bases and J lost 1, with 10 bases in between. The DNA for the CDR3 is TGTGCCAGCAATATGGTGGATAACTATGGCTACACCTTC. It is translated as CASNMVDNYGYTF.

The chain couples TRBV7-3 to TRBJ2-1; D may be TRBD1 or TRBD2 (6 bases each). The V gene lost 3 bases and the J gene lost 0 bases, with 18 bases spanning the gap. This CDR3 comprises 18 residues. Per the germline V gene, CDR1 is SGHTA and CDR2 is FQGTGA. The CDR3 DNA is TGTGCCAGCAGCTTTATGGGCCGAGGAGGGGGCTCCTACAATGAGCAGTTCTTC. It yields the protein CASSFMGRGGGSYNEQFF.

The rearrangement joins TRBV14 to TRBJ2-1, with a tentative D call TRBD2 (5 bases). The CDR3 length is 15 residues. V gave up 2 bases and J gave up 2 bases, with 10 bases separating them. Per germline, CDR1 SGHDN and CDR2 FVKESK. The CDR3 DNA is TGTGCCAGCAGCCAATTACCCGGGGCCTACAATGAGCAGTTCTTC. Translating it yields CASSQLPGAYNEQFF.

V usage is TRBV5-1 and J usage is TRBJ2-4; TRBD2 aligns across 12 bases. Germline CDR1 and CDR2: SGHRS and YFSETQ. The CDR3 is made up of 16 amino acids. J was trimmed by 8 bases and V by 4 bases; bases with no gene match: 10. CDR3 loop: CASSLPTSGSVDIQYF. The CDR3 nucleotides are TGCGCCAGCAGCCTGCCGACTAGCGGGAGCGTGGACATTCAGTACTTC.

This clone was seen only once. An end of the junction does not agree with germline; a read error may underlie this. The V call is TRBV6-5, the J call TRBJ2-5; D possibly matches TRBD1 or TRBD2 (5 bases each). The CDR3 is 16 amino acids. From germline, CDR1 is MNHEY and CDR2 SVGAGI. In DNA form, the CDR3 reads TGTGTCAGCAGTTACTCCGGGGACGTCACTCGGGAGACCCAGTACTTC. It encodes CVSSYSGDVTRETQYF.

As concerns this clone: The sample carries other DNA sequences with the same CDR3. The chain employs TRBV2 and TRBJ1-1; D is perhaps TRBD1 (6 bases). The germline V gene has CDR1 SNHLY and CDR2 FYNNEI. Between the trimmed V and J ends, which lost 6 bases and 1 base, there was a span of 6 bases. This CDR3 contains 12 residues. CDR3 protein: CASRQGNTEAFF. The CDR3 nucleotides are TGTGCCAGCAGACAGGGGAACACTGAAGCTTTCTTT.

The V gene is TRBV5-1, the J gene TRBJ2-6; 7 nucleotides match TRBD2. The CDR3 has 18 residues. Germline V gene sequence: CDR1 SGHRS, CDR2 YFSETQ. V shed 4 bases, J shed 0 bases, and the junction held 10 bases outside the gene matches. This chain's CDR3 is CASSPEGLPLSGANVLTF. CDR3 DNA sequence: TGCGCCAGCAGCCCAGAGGGACTACCACTCTCTGGGGCCAACGTCCTGACTTTC.

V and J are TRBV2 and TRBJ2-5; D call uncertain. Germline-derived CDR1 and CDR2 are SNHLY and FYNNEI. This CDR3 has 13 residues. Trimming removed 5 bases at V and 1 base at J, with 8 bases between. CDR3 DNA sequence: TGTGCCAGCAGTACGACTCGCCAAGAGACCCAGTACTTC. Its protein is CASSTTRQETQYF.